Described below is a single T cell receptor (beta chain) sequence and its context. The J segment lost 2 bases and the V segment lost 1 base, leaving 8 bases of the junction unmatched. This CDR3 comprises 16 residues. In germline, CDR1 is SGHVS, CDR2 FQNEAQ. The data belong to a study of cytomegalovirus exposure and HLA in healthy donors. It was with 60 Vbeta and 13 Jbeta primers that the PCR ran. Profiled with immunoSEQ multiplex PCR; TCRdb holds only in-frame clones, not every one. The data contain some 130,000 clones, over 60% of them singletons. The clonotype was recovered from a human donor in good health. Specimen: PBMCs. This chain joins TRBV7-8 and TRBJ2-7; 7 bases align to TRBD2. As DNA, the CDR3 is TGTGCCAGCAGCTTAGTTGTCAGCGGGGCACCCTACGAGCAGTACTTC. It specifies CASSLVVSGAPYEQYF.